These T cell receptor beta chains were read from a single sample in a study of long-term antiretroviral therapy in people with HIV. This table comes from immunoSEQ multiplex PCR, and its TCRdb copy is limited to in-frame clones, with some not included. The table lists about 29,000 clones, around nine tenths of them singletons, with around 6.8% in the top ten. The input for sequencing was unsorted PBMCs, taken around 5 years before starting antiretroviral therapy. The receptors come from a man between 50 and 59 years old with HIV. CDR3s include the opening cysteine and the closing phenylalanine or tryptophan. The D gene is left open where the match is weak. Size is stated for part of the rows, as once, few or many counts, or as a class when the clone is expanded.

V gene	D gene	J gene	clone size	CDR3 protein	CDR3 DNA
TRBV5-1	TRBD2	TRBJ2-7	-	CASSPGGTPTPYEQYF	TGCGCCAGCAGCCCGGGAGGGACGCCGACCCCCTACGAGCAGTACTTC
TRBV7-3	TRBD2	TRBJ2-1	-	CASSPLAGPFNEQFF	TGTGCCAGCAGCCCACTAGCGGGACCTTTCAATGAGCAGTTCTTC
TRBV5-1	-	TRBJ1-4	-	CASSLQGINEKLFF	TGCGCCAGCAGCTTGCAGGGGATTAATGAAAAACTGTTTTTT
TRBV4-3	-	TRBJ1-4	once	CASSQSWQTNEKLFF	TGCGCCAGCAGCCAGTCTTGGCAGACCAATGAAAAACTGTTTTTT
TRBV7-9	-	TRBJ2-3	-	CASSLGLITDTQYF	TGTGCCAGCAGCTTGGGACTGATCACAGATACGCAGTATTTT
TRBV28	-	TRBJ2-2	-	CASSLMGTGELFF	TGTGCCAGCAGTTTGATGGGCACCGGGGAGCTGTTTTTT
TRBV7-3	-	TRBJ1-2	once	CASSLDGGKGYGYTF	TGTGCCAGCAGCCTAGACGGGGGGAAGGGCTATGGCTACACCTTC
TRBV29-1	-	TRBJ1-5	once	CSAARQVGQPQHF	TGCAGCGCCGCTCGACAGGTGGGTCAGCCCCAGCATTTT
TRBV6-1	-	TRBJ2-7	-	CASSRGGRAYEQYF	TGTGCCAGCAGCCGCGGGGGCCGGGCCTACGAGCAGTACTTC
TRBV5-1	TRBD1	TRBJ1-1	-	CASSLTGDTEAFF	TGCGCCAGCAGCTTGACAGGGGACACTGAAGCTTTCTTT
TRBV16	-	TRBJ1-2	-	CASSHPFAGIAGYTF	TGTGCCAGCAGCCATCCTTTTGCAGGTATCGCTGGCTACACCTTC
TRBV5-1	TRBD1	TRBJ1-2	-	CASSLSPGGNYGYTF	TGCGCCAGCAGCTTGTCCCCAGGGGGGAACTATGGCTACACCTTC
TRBV19	-	TRBJ2-7	-	CASSNIGSSGVPYEQYF	TGTGCCAGTAGTAACATAGGGTCCTCGGGGGTACCCTACGAGCAGTACTTC
TRBV18	TRBD1	TRBJ1-5	few	CASSPLGGVLQPQHF	TGTGCCAGCTCACCACTAGGGGGCGTTTTACAGCCCCAGCATTTT
TRBV19	-	TRBJ2-7	-	CASSIGLGSYEQYF	TGTGCCAGTAGTATAGGACTTGGGTCCTACGAGCAGTACTTC
TRBV11-2	-	TRBJ2-7	-	CASSLDFWADLAYEQYF	TGTGCCAGCAGCTTAGATTTTTGGGCGGATCTAGCCTACGAGCAGTACTTC
TRBV6-6	TRBD2	TRBJ2-5	-	CASSYQSGAQETQYF	TGTGCCAGCAGTTACCAGAGCGGGGCCCAAGAGACCCAGTACTTC
TRBV29-1	-	TRBJ1-1	-	CSVERRMNTEAFF	TGCAGCGTTGAGCGGAGAATGAACACTGAAGCTTTCTTT
TRBV5-1	-	TRBJ2-7	-	CASSSLTGRDEQYF	TGCGCCAGCAGCTCCCTGACAGGGAGGGACGAGCAGTACTTC
TRBV6-1	-	TRBJ2-1	-	CASSLREQFF	TGTGCCAGCTCCCTCCGGGAGCAGTTCTTC
TRBV7-9	-	TRBJ2-3	-	CASSKGQTGNRDTQYF	TGTGCCAGCAGCAAAGGACAGACGGGGAATCGAGATACGCAGTATTTT
TRBV28	-	TRBJ1-5	-	CASSSGNQPQHF	TGTGCCAGCAGTTCAGGGAATCAGCCCCAGCATTTT
TRBV6-5	-	TRBJ2-3	-	CATTRDTQYF	TGTGCCACCACCAGGGATACGCAGTATTTT
TRBV21-1	-	TRBJ2-1	-	CASRAGTVVHVRFF	TGTGCCTCGAGAGCCGGGACAGTTGTTCACGTTCGGTTCTTC
TRBV7-2	TRBD2	TRBJ2-5	-	CASSFGTRQETQYF	TGTGCCAGCAGCTTTGGGACTAGACAAGAGACCCAGTACTTC
TRBV18	-	TRBJ2-3	-	CASSPSDLTDTQYF	TGTGCCAGCTCACCGTCCGACCTCACAGATACGCAGTATTTT
TRBV6-5	-	TRBJ1-5	-	CASSSSGHLNQPQHF	TGTGCCAGCAGTTCCTCGGGACACTTGAATCAGCCCCAGCATTTT
TRBV27	-	TRBJ2-7	-	CASSSVNHEQYF	TGTGCCAGCAGTTCCGTGAACCACGAGCAGTACTTC
TRBV28	-	TRBJ2-7	-	CASSLAGTSNSYEQYF	TGTGCCAGCAGTTTAGCCGGGACCTCAAACTCCTACGAGCAGTACTTC
TRBV30	-	TRBJ2-6	-	CAWSFGSSGANVLTF	TGTGCCTGGAGTTTCGGTAGCTCTGGGGCCAACGTCCTGACTTTC
TRBV5-1	TRBD1	TRBJ2-2	-	CASSIQTGINTGELFF	TGCGCCAGCAGCATACAGACAGGGATCAACACCGGGGAGCTGTTTTTT
TRBV2	-	TRBJ2-7	-	CASSVWAQTGFEQYF	TGTGCCAGCAGTGTATGGGCCCAAACGGGTTTCGAGCAGTACTTC
TRBV28	TRBD1	TRBJ2-3	-	CASSLFPPGTGTTDGGTQYF	TGTGCCAGCAGTTTATTCCCCCCCGGGACAGGGACCACCGACGGAGGGACGCAGTATTTT
TRBV10-3	-	TRBJ2-7	few	CAIMRQETYEQYF	TGTGCCATCATGCGTCAGGAGACGTACGAGCAGTACTTC
TRBV7-2	-	TRBJ2-7	-	CASSLEAGHYEQYF	TGTGCCAGCAGCTTAGAGGCAGGGCACTACGAGCAGTACTTC
TRBV6-5	TRBD2	TRBJ2-5	-	CASTLAGQETQYF	TGTGCCAGCACCCTAGCGGGGCAAGAGACCCAGTACTTC
TRBV10-1	TRBD1	TRBJ2-3	-	CASSDPGQGLPDTQYF	TGCGCCAGCAGTGACCCGGGACAGGGATTGCCAGATACGCAGTATTTT
TRBV5-1	TRBD2	TRBJ2-1	-	CASSSGLAGPGNEQFF	TGCGCCAGCAGCTCGGGACTAGCGGGACCTGGGAATGAGCAGTTCTTC
TRBV2	-	TRBJ2-6	few	CASTGTRGSGANVLTF	TGTGCCAGCACAGGGACGCGCGGCTCTGGGGCCAACGTCCTGACTTTC
TRBV2	-	TRBJ2-3	once	CASSESWFTDTQYF	TGTGCCAGCAGTGAAAGTTGGTTCACAGATACGCAGTATTTT
TRBV5-1	-	TRBJ1-1	-	CASSLAAVNTEAFF	TGCGCCAGCAGCTTGGCCGCGGTGAACACTGAAGCTTTCTTT
TRBV20-1	-	TRBJ2-7	-	CSAHQGIEQYF	TGCAGTGCTCATCAAGGTATCGAGCAGTACTTC
TRBV5-6	TRBD1	TRBJ2-7	few	CASSLGQGAYEQYF	TGTGCCAGCAGCTTAGGACAGGGAGCTTACGAGCAGTACTTC
TRBV5-4	TRBD2	TRBJ2-7	-	CASSSRAGGSYEQYF	TGTGCCAGCAGCTCTCGGGCGGGAGGATCTTACGAGCAGTACTTC
TRBV19	TRBD1	TRBJ1-2	-	CASSQAGGQGRYGYTF	TGTGCCAGTTCGCAGGCGGGTGGACAGGGACGTTATGGCTACACCTTC
TRBV2	-	TRBJ1-1	-	CASLIHTEAFF	TGTGCCAGCCTAATTCACACTGAAGCTTTCTTT
TRBV10-2	-	TRBJ1-2	-	CASSESSRADYGYTF	TGCGCCAGCAGTGAGTCATCCCGGGCAGACTATGGCTACACCTTC
TRBV18	-	TRBJ1-5	-	CASSGKVISDNQPQHF	TGTGCCAGTTCCGGGAAGGTGATCAGCGACAATCAGCCCCAGCATTTT
TRBV7-2	TRBD1	TRBJ1-2	-	CASSFTSPLQGAGYTF	TGTGCCAGCAGCTTTACCTCGCCCCTACAGGGGGCTGGCTACACCTTC
TRBV7-9	-	TRBJ1-6	-	CASRLGGLADSPLHF	TGTGCCAGCAGACTCGGGGGGTTAGCGGACTCACCCCTCCACTTT
TRBV5-4	-	TRBJ1-2	-	CASSRDSNRDGYTF	TGTGCCAGCAGCCGGGACTCCAATAGGGATGGCTACACCTTC
TRBV14	-	TRBJ2-3	-	CASSLGGKTQYF	TGTGCCAGCAGCTTAGGGGGTAAAACGCAGTATTTT
TRBV7-9	TRBD1	TRBJ2-7	-	CASSLPLQGGAYEQYF	TGTGCCAGCAGCTTACCTCTACAGGGGGGCGCCTACGAGCAGTACTTC
TRBV9	-	TRBJ2-7	-	CASSGVGYEQYF	TGTGCCAGCAGCGGGGTTGGCTACGAGCAGTACTTC